This T cell receptor (beta chain) was retrieved from a study of regulatory T cells in long-lasting Graves disease. Study conclusions and caveats: Sharing of public clonotypes was greater in persistent patients (around 3,000) than in new patients (almost 1,000).

V trimming: 0 bases; J trimming: 2 bases; junction bases outside the gene matches: 9. Germline V CDR1 and CDR2: DFQATT, SNEGSKA (reference sequence). The CDR3 has 18 residues. This clonotype was observed a few times. The antigen remains unidentified. HTBI primers from iRepertoire and Arm-PCR of CDR3 regions yielded the TCR beta libraries. TCRdb redid the calling of the multiplex PCR reads with MiXCR, one entry per CDR3 protein. The data hold 680,000 or so distinct CDR3 sequences, with 15% to 20% observed a single time. Time point: newly diagnosed GD, antithyroid drugs for less than 3 months. RNA from PBMCs was the source of the TCR library. These same data were also listed under a study on T cells in Graves' hyperthyroidism and ophthalmopathy.

The receptor comes from a woman aged 25 to 45 with Graves disease. The chain carries TRBV20-1 and TRBJ2-6, with 8 bases that match TRBD1. Specimen: peripheral blood mononuclear cells (PBMCs), collected at new diagnosis, from a patient treated with antithyroid drugs. The CDR3 region is CSAREPRGLLPGANVLTF. CDR3 sequence (DNA): TGCAGTGCTAGAGAGCCCAGGGGGCTACTCCCTGGGGCCAACGTCCTGACTTTC.